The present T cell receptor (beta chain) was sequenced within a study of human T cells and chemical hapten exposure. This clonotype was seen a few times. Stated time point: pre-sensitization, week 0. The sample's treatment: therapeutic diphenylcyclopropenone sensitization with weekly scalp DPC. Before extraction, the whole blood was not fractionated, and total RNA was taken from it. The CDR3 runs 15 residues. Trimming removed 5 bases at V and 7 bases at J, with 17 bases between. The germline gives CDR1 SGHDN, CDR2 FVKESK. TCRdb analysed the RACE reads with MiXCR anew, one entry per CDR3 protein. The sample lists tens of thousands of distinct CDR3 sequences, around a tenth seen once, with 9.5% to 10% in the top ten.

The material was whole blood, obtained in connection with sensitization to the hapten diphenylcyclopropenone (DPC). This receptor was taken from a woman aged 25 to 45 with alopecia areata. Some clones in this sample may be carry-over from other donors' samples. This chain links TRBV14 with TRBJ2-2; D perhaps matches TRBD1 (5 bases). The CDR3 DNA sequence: TGTGCCAGCAGCAAGTTCACCCCAGGGCGCGGGGAGCTGTTTTTT. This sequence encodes CASSKFTPGRGELFF.